This T cell receptor beta chain was observed in a study of shared clonotypes between healthy human individuals. Study in general: Per-donor plates numbered three CD4 naive, three CD4 memory, two CD8 naive and one CD8 memory. Study-level results: Relative to memory subsets, naive subsets generally showed larger estimated richness.

V shed 7 bases and J shed 5 bases, with 11 bases lying between them. Germline lookup yields CDR1 SNHLY and CDR2 FYNNEI. The CDR3 contains 12 residues. Each replicate PCR on the sorted subsets used around 200 ng DNA (around 30,000 T cell genomes). The repertoire was sequenced with immunoSEQ multiplex PCR; TCRdb's copy has only in-frame clones and lacks some. Of more than 550,000 clones in the sample, about two thirds were seen once. Partitioning of CD4+ cells yielded a CD45RA+ naive subset and a CD45RA-negative memory subset. Comments on this clone: As yet, its antigen is unknown.

This clonotype was obtained from a woman in her thirties in good health. The V call is TRBV2, the J call TRBJ1-1; D gene ambiguous. Material for sequencing was memory CD4+ T cells sorted from blood. Subset reported: CD45RA-negative fraction. CDR3 in amino acids: CASNRGRTEAFF. CDR3 nucleotide sequence: TGTGCCAGCAATCGGGGAAGGACTGAAGCTTTCTTT. Full variable domain (outside the CDR3, taken from reference TRBV2 and TRBJ1-1): EPEVTQTPSHQVTQMGQEVILRCVPISNHLYFYWYRQILGQKVEFLVSFYNNEISEKSEIFDDQFSVERPDGSNFTLKIRSTKLEDSAMYFCASNRGRTEAFFGQGTRLTVV.